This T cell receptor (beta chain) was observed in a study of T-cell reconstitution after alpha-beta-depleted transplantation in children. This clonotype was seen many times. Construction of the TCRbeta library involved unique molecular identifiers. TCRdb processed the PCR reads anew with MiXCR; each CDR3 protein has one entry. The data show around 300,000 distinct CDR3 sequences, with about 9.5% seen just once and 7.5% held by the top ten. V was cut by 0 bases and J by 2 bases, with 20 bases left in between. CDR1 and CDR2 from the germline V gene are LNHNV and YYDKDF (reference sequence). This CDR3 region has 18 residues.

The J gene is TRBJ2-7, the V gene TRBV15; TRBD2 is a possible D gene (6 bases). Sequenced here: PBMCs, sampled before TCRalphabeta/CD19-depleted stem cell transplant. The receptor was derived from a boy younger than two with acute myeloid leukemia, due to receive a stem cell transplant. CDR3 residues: CATSREGFRGGGTYEQYF. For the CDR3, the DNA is TGTGCCACCAGCAGAGAAGGGTTTAGGGGTGGCGGGACCTACGAGCAGTACTTC.